The rows below give T cell receptor beta chains drawn from one sample of a study of siplizumab effects on memory and regulatory T cells. Sequencing was performed with immunoSEQ multiplex PCR; in TCRdb, only in-frame clones are kept and a portion is missing. The table has tens of thousands of clones, about 97% seen once. The sequenced material came from naive CD4+ T cells sorted from blood. All receptors come from a human donor in good health. Each CDR3 is given with its conserved first and last residue. A D gene is named only where the DNA matches it firmly. Clone size is stated in some rows and not others, as once, few, many or a class when expanded.

CDR3aa,CDR3nt,d_gene,j_gene,abundance,v_gene
CASSLPGNGQPQHF,TGTGCCAGCAGCTTACCAGGGAACGGACAGCCCCAGCATTTT,-,TRBJ1-5,-,TRBV7-2
CASRPTWTNTGELFF,TGTGCCAGCAGACCGACGTGGACGAACACCGGGGAGCTGTTTTTT,-,TRBJ2-2,-,TRBV27
CASSRGGEQYF,TGTGCCAGCAGCCGCGGCGGCGAGCAGTACTTC,-,TRBJ2-7,-,TRBV13
CASSPLQGKVTGELFF,TGCGCCAGCAGCCCCTTACAGGGAAAAGTCACCGGGGAGCTGTTTTTT,-,TRBJ2-2,-,TRBV5-1
CASSPQQAGENTGELFF,TGTGCCAGCTCACCCCAGCAAGCGGGAGAGAACACCGGGGAGCTGTTTTTT,TRBD2,TRBJ2-2,-,TRBV18
CASSLLGSGTGELFF,TGTGCCAGCAGCCTCTTAGGGTCCGGTACCGGGGAGCTGTTTTTT,-,TRBJ2-2,-,TRBV5-4
CASLGLAGVQQNEQFF,TGTGCCAGCTTAGGACTAGCGGGAGTTCAACAGAATGAGCAGTTCTTC,TRBD2,TRBJ2-1,-,TRBV7-9
CASSEYGGAQVTEAFF,TGTGCCAGCAGTGAATACGGAGGGGCGCAGGTCACTGAAGCTTTCTTT,-,TRBJ1-1,-,TRBV25-1
CASTPNEGGGYTF,TGTGCCAGCACCCCCAATGAGGGCGGTGGCTACACCTTC,-,TRBJ1-2,-,TRBV6-5
CANSPPSYEQYF,TGTGCCAACAGTCCCCCTTCCTACGAGCAGTACTTC,-,TRBJ2-7,-,TRBV27
CASSEQAGYEQYF,TGTGCCAGTAGTGAGCAAGCGGGATACGAGCAGTACTTC,TRBD2,TRBJ2-7,-,TRBV19
CASSLLSGVEQYF,TGCGCCAGCAGCTTGCTGTCCGGGGTCGAGCAGTACTTC,-,TRBJ2-7,-,TRBV5-1
CASSPDRERDYTF,TGTGCCAGCAGCCCCGATAGGGAACGAGACTACACCTTC,-,TRBJ1-2,-,TRBV9
CSVGQGDQPQHF,TGCAGCGTAGGACAGGGGGATCAGCCCCAGCATTTT,TRBD1,TRBJ1-5,-,TRBV29-1
CASSPPGLGDTQYF,TGTGCCAGCTCACCCCCGGGACTAGGAGATACGCAGTATTTT,TRBD2,TRBJ2-3,-,TRBV18
CASSRTSGSYNEQFF,TGTGCCAGCAGCCGGACTAGCGGGAGCTACAATGAGCAGTTCTTC,TRBD2,TRBJ2-1,-,TRBV7-2
CASSYGTGTDTQYF,TGCGCCAGCAGCTACGGGACAGGGACCGATACGCAGTATTTT,TRBD1,TRBJ2-3,-,TRBV5-1
CASSLARGLIDEQYF,TGCGCCAGCAGCTTGGCCCGGGGGCTTATCGACGAGCAGTACTTC,-,TRBJ2-7,-,TRBV5-1
CASSLGSGGLDIQYF,TGTGCCAGCAGCTTAGGTTCAGGGGGCCTCGACATTCAGTACTTC,TRBD1,TRBJ2-4,-,TRBV7-2
CASSQSLVSGNTIYF,TGTGCCAGCAGCCAGAGTCTTGTCTCTGGAAACACCATATATTTT,-,TRBJ1-3,-,TRBV14
CASSERQTGELFF,TGTGCCAGCAGTGAAAGACAAACCGGGGAGCTGTTTTTT,-,TRBJ2-2,-,TRBV28
CASGFKTKDTEAFF,TGTGCTAGTGGTTTTAAAACCAAGGACACTGAAGCTTTCTTT,-,TRBJ1-1,once,TRBV12-5
CASSESRGSYNEQFF,TGTGCCAGCAGTGAATCGAGAGGCTCCTACAATGAGCAGTTCTTC,-,TRBJ2-1,-,TRBV6-1
CASSRPGQRLEAFF,TGCGCCAGCAGCCGCCCGGGACAGAGACTTGAAGCTTTCTTT,TRBD1,TRBJ1-1,-,TRBV4-1
CASSVTGFSGNTIYF,TGTGCCAGTAGTGTAACAGGGTTCTCTGGAAACACCATATATTTT,-,TRBJ1-3,-,TRBV19
CASSVRPGFSYEQYF,TGTGCCAGCAGCGTAAGACCGGGGTTCTCCTACGAGCAGTACTTC,-,TRBJ2-7,-,TRBV11-2
CASSLSGTSGSYEQYF,TGTGCCAGCAGTTTATCCGGGACTAGCGGCTCCTACGAGCAGTACTTC,TRBD2,TRBJ2-7,-,TRBV27
CSVVVYPYNEQFF,TGCAGCGTTGTGGTATATCCCTACAATGAGCAGTTCTTC,-,TRBJ2-1,-,TRBV29-1
CASSKGSSGATGELFF,TGTGCCAGCAGCAAAGGCTCTTCGGGAGCCACCGGGGAGCTGTTTTTT,-,TRBJ2-2,-,TRBV21-1
CASSSTDPYEQYF,TGTGCCAGCAGCTCCACAGACCCCTACGAGCAGTACTTC,-,TRBJ2-7,-,TRBV11-3
CASRETGVAYEQYF,TGTGCCAGCAGAGAGACAGGGGTAGCCTACGAGCAGTACTTC,TRBD1,TRBJ2-7,once,TRBV5-8
CAWSRLAGGQSTGELFF,TGTGCCTGGAGTCGACTAGCGGGAGGGCAAAGCACCGGGGAGCTGTTTTTT,TRBD2,TRBJ2-2,once,TRBV30
CASSEDGADYGYTF,TGTGCCAGCAGTGAAGATGGGGCAGACTATGGCTACACCTTC,-,TRBJ1-2,-,TRBV2
CASSISLGEKLFF,TGTGCCAGTAGTATAAGTCTGGGGGAAAAACTGTTTTTT,-,TRBJ1-4,-,TRBV19
CASSYLGGDTEAFF,TGTGCCAGCAGTTACCTAGGGGGTGATACTGAAGCTTTCTTT,-,TRBJ1-1,-,TRBV6-5
CASSQVGRSTDMQYF,TGTGCCAGCAGCCAAGTGGGACGGAGCACAGATATGCAGTATTTT,-,TRBJ2-3,-,TRBV14
CASSARSGSTEAFF,TGTGCCAGCAGCGCTAGGTCAGGGAGCACTGAAGCTTTCTTT,-,TRBJ1-1,-,TRBV2
CASGLGDRAWSYEQYF,TGTGCTAGTGGTTTAGGGGACAGGGCTTGGAGCTACGAGCAGTACTTC,TRBD1,TRBJ2-7,-,TRBV12-5
CTSSPKDSEETQYF,TGCACCAGCAGCCCAAAGGACAGTGAAGAGACCCAGTACTTC,-,TRBJ2-5,-,TRBV1
CASTLYQETQYF,TGTGCCAGCACCTTGTACCAAGAGACCCAGTACTTC,-,TRBJ2-5,-,TRBV7-2
CASSPGTGVRYEQYF,TGTGCCAGCAGCCCCGGGACAGGGGTCAGGTACGAGCAGTACTTC,TRBD1,TRBJ2-7,-,TRBV6-1
CASSHYEQYF,TGTGCCAGCAGTCACTACGAGCAGTACTTC,-,TRBJ2-7,-,TRBV6-1
CASKSDRVSYEQYF,TGTGCCAGCAAATCGGACAGGGTGTCCTACGAGCAGTACTTC,TRBD1,TRBJ2-7,once,TRBV27
CASSRQGVVDTQYF,TGTGCCAGCAGCAGACAGGGGGTTGTAGATACGCAGTATTTT,TRBD1,TRBJ2-3,-,TRBV7-3
CAGYRREHPDTQYF,TGCGCCGGTTACAGGAGGGAGCACCCAGATACGCAGTATTTT,-,TRBJ2-3,-,TRBV5-1
CASSVRQGGTGELFF,TGTGCCAGCAGCGTCCGACAGGGGGGCACCGGGGAGCTGTTTTTT,TRBD1,TRBJ2-2,-,TRBV5-4
CASSAGTGAGNTIYF,TGTGCCAGCAGCGCCGGGACAGGAGCTGGAAACACCATATATTTT,TRBD1,TRBJ1-3,-,TRBV9
CAWSTGVNTEAFF,TGTGCCTGGAGCACGGGTGTGAACACTGAAGCTTTCTTT,-,TRBJ1-1,-,TRBV30
CASSWTETGELFF,TGTGCCAGCAGTTGGACCGAAACCGGGGAGCTGTTTTTT,-,TRBJ2-2,-,TRBV6-5
CASSQELTRYGEQFF,TGCGCCAGCAGCCAAGAATTGACTAGATATGGTGAGCAGTTCTTC,-,TRBJ2-1,-,TRBV4-1
CASSWEREVSYNEQFF,TGTGCCAGCAGTTGGGAGCGGGAGGTCTCCTACAATGAGCAGTTCTTC,TRBD2,TRBJ2-1,once,TRBV27
CASSLVTGDTDTQYF,TGTGCCAGCAGCTTAGTAACAGGGGACACAGATACGCAGTATTTT,TRBD1,TRBJ2-3,-,TRBV7-3
CASSSDRGDYGYTF,TGTGCCAGCAGTTCGGACAGGGGCGACTATGGCTACACCTTC,TRBD1,TRBJ1-2,-,TRBV6-1
CASSTAGELFF,TGCGCCAGCAGCACGGCCGGGGAGCTGTTTTTT,-,TRBJ2-2,-,TRBV5-1
CSVARTYEQYF,TGCAGCGTTGCCCGGACCTACGAGCAGTACTTC,-,TRBJ2-7,-,TRBV29-1
CASIQRHSGNTIYF,TGTGCCAGTATCCAGAGACACTCTGGAAACACCATATATTTT,-,TRBJ1-3,-,TRBV19
CASKPHGRSEQFF,TGTGCCAGTAAACCCCATGGGAGAAGTGAGCAGTTCTTC,-,TRBJ2-1,once,TRBV19